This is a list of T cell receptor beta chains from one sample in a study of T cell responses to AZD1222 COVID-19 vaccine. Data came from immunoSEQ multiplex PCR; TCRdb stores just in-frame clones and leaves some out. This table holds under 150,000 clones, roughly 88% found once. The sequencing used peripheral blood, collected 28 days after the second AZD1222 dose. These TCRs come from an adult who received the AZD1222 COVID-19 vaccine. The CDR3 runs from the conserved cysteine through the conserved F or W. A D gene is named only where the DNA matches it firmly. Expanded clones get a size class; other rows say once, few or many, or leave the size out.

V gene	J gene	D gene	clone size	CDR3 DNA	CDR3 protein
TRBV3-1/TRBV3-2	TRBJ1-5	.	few	TGTGCCAGCAGCCCGTCCGGGACCCCGGGGCAGCCCCAGCATTTT	CASSPSGTPGQPQHF
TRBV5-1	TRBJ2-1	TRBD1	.	TGCGCCAGCAGCTTAAGGACAGGCCCCTACAATGAGCAGTTCTTC	CASSLRTGPYNEQFF
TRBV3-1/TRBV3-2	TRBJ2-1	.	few	TGTGCCAGCAGCCAACAGGGAGAGCAGTTCTTC	CASSQQGEQFF
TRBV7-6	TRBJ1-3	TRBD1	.	TGTGCCAGCAGCGCGGCCCTGCCCGGGACAGGGTCTGGAAACACCATATATTTT	CASSAALPGTGSGNTIYF
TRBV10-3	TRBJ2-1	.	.	TGTGCCATCAGCGTTCAGGGTTACAATGAGCAGTTCTTC	CAISVQGYNEQFF
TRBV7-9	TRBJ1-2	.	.	TGTGCCAGCAGCCTCGGACAGCCTAACTATGGCTACACCTTC	CASSLGQPNYGYTF
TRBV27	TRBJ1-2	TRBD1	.	TGTGCCAGCAGTTTGGTACAGGGGGCAGATGGCTACACCTTC	CASSLVQGADGYTF
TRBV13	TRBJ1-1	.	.	TGTGCCAGCAGCTTTGGAGGGCGGGCTTTCTTT	CASSFGGRAFF
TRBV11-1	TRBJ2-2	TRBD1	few	TGTGCCAGCAGCTCCTCCGGGACAGGGGGCACCGGGGAGCTGTTTTTT	CASSSSGTGGTGELFF
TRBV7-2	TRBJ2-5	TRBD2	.	TGTGCCAGCAGCCCGCGGGGGGGGGCACTGACCCAGTACTTC	CASSPRGGALTQYF
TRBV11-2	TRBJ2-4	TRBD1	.	TGTGCCAGCAGCCCGGGACAGGGCAAAAACATTCAGTACTTC	CASSPGQGKNIQYF
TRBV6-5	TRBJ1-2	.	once	TGTGCCAGCAGAAACGGGATAGGAACTAACTATGGCTACACCTTC	CASRNGIGTNYGYTF
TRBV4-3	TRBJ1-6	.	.	TGCGCCAGCAGCCTCTATTGGGACACGAATTCACCCCTCCACTTT	CASSLYWDTNSPLHF